The 32 T cell receptor beta chains reported below all come from one sample, sequenced in a study of T cells in localized non-small cell lung cancer. Assay used: immunoSEQ multiplex PCR; TCRdb lists only in-frame clones, some missing. This sample has more than 30,000 clones; nearly 80% occur once, and the top ten carry 36%. This specimen consisted of peripheral blood, obtained before any cancer treatment. The receptor source for this set is a male donor older than 55 with stage II squamous cell lung carcinoma.

The chain recombines TRBV6-6 with TRBJ2-5; 11 positions match TRBD1. With V trimmed by 6 bases and J by 8 bases, 11 bases remained unmatched. Germline CDR1 reads MNHNY; CDR2 reads SVGAGI (reference sequence). This CDR3 comprises 15 residues. The CDR3 reads CASRYTGTGGETQYF. The CDR3 DNA reads as TGTGCCAGCAGATACACCGGGACAGGGGGTGAAACCCAGTACTTC.

The gene calls are TRBV4-3 and TRBJ2-1; the D call may be TRBD1 or TRBD2 (6 bases each). In germline, CDR1 is LGHNA, CDR2 YSLEER. The CDR3 has 17 residues. The V end was cut by 1 base, the J end by 10 bases, with 23 bases between. CDR3 loop: CASSQGGGQNSRPEQFF. The CDR3 DNA sequence: TGCGCCAGCAGCCAAGGAGGGGGGCAGAACTCGCGGCCCGAGCAGTTCTTC.

The chain employs TRBV6-5 and TRBJ1-6; TRBD1 aligns across 10 bases. The CDR3 runs 16 residues. The germline V gene has CDR1 MNHEY and CDR2 SVGAGI. The V and J ends lost 2 bases and 7 bases, in that order; junction bases with no gene match: 5. The DNA of the CDR3 is TGTGCCAGCAGTTACCTAACGGGACAGGGGAATTCACCCCTCCACTTT. Its protein is CASSYLTGQGNSPLHF.

The chain uses TRBV30 and TRBJ2-5; 13 bases fit TRBD2. V trimming: 3 bases; J trimming: 1 base; junction bases outside the gene matches: 2. Per germline, CDR1 GTSNPN and CDR2 SVGIG (reference sequence). The CDR3 is 15 residues long. This CDR3 is CAWSGTSGAQETQYF. The CDR3 DNA follows: TGTGCCTGGAGCGGGACTAGCGGGGCCCAAGAGACCCAGTACTTC.

The chain uses TRBV5-5 and TRBJ1-2; 10 nucleotides match TRBD1. V shed 2 bases and J 3 bases; nucleotides not matched to a gene: 4. Germline V gene data show CDR1 as SGHKS and CDR2 as YYEKEE (reference sequence). The CDR3 has 15 amino acids. In DNA, the CDR3 is TGTGCCAGCAGCTTCTCGACAGGGGGCGACTATGGCTACACCTTC. It is translated as CASSFSTGGDYGYTF.

The chain has TRBV19 and TRBJ2-2; TRBD1 might be the D (5 bases). The CDR3 has 14 residues. Trimming shortened V by 9 bases and J by 1 base, and 12 bases separated the two germline ends. CDR1 LNHDA and CDR2 SQIVND come from the germline V gene (reference sequence). The CDR3: CASRDQGNTGELFF. The CDR3 DNA sequence: TGTGCCAGCCGCGACCAGGGGAACACCGGGGAGCTGTTTTTT.

The rearrangement links TRBV9 to TRBJ2-2; 9 nucleotides match TRBD2. J gave up 7 bases and V 7 bases, and 14 bases lay outside the gene matches. Germline CDR1 and CDR2: SGDLS and YYNGEE. This CDR3 region has 16 residues. This CDR3 reads CASSPVGSGRGGELFF. The CDR3 DNA reads TGTGCCAGCTCTCCAGTGGGTAGCGGGAGAGGCGGGGAGCTGTTTTTT.

The chain carries TRBV5-1 and TRBJ1-2; D is undetermined. The germline V and J ends were trimmed by 0 bases and 2 bases, with 11 bases remaining between them. This CDR3 is built from 15 residues. The V gene's germline CDR1 is SGHRS and CDR2 YFSETQ. This CDR3 reads CASSLEERINYGYTF. For the CDR3, the DNA is TGCGCCAGCAGCTTGGAAGAGCGGATAAACTATGGCTACACCTTC. Variable domain in full (rest from reference TRBV5-1 and TRBJ1-2): KAGVTQTPRYLIKTRGQQVTLSCSPISGHRSVSWYQQTPGQGLQFLFEYFSETQRNKGNFPGRFSGRQFSNSRSEMNVSTLELGDSALYLCASSLEERINYGYTFGSGTRLTVV.

The chain combines TRBV5-1 with TRBJ2-7; D ambiguous. The germline V gene encodes CDR1 SGHRS and CDR2 YFSETQ. Trimming removed 0 bases at V and 6 bases at J, with 4 bases between. This CDR3 comprises 11 residues. This chain's CDR3 is CASSLESEQYF. For the CDR3, the DNA is TGCGCCAGCAGCTTGGAAAGCGAGCAGTACTTC.

This chain joins TRBV4-2 and TRBJ2-7; D may be TRBD2 (5 bases). The length of the CDR3 is 15 residues. Germline CDR1 LGHNA, CDR2 YNFKEQ. Trimming shortened V by 4 bases and J by 1 base, and 14 bases separated the two germline ends. The CDR3 region has the DNA TGTGCCAGCAGCCCGGGCTCTAGCTCGTCCTACGAGCAGTACTTC. This encodes CASSPGSSSSYEQYF.

This clone was recorded a few times. The chain joins TRBV7-8 to TRBJ2-7; D ambiguous. Trimming cost V 5 bases and J 2 bases, with 10 bases left between them. Germline V gene lookup returns CDR1 SGHVS and CDR2 FQNEAQ. The CDR3 is 13 residues long. The CDR3 here is CASSTIRAYEQYF. The CDR3 coding sequence is TGTGCCAGCAGCACAATTAGGGCCTACGAGCAGTACTTC.

With respect to this clone: The junction shows a germline mismatch at one end, possibly a read error. Other DNA sequences from this sample encode an identical CDR3 as well. The chain uses TRBV28 and TRBJ2-7; no reliable D call. CDR1 is MDHEN, CDR2 SYDVKM, per germline. CDR3 length equals 14 residues. CDR3 bases: TGTGCCAGCAGTCATCGGTCCTCAACCTATGAGCAGTACTTC. As protein: CASSHRSSTYEQYF.

This clone turned up a few times. V and J are TRBV6-1 and TRBJ2-7; D is ambiguous. CDR3 length: 11 residues. Germline CDR1 is MNHNS and CDR2 is SASEGT. V lost 3 bases to trimming and J lost 6 bases, with 6 bases between them. The CDR3 loop is CASSEDGEQYF. CDR3 nucleotide sequence: TGTGCCAGCAGTGAGGACGGCGAGCAGTACTTC.

The V gene is TRBV5-6, the J gene TRBJ1-2; 10 nucleotides align to TRBD1. Germline CDR1 SGHDT, CDR2 YYEEEE. CDR3 length: 16 amino acids. The junction had 13 bases not matched to a gene; V was cut back by 4 bases and J by 7 bases. The CDR3 nucleotides read TGTGCCAGCAGCCCTCAGACAGGGGGCGGATTTTTTGGCTACACCTTC. Residues: CASSPQTGGGFFGYTF. The full variable domain, completed using reference TRBV5-6 and TRBJ1-2, is DAGVTQSPTHLIKTRGQQVTLRCSPKSGHDTVSWYQQALGQGPQFIFQYYEEEERQRGNFPDRFSGHQFPNYSSELNVNALLLGDSALYLCASSPQTGGGFFGYTFGSGTRLTVV.

The V and J genes are TRBV30 and TRBJ1-1; the match to TRBD1 covers 7 bases. CDR1 GTSNPN and CDR2 SVGIG come from the germline V gene (reference sequence). V lost 3 bases and J lost 5; bases outside the gene matches: 9. The CDR3 covers 14 residues. This CDR3 reads CAWSSRQGWTEAFF. The CDR3 DNA sequence: TGTGCCTGGAGCTCCAGACAGGGCTGGACTGAAGCTTTCTTT. Combining the CDR3 with reference TRBV30 and TRBJ1-1 gives the whole variable domain SQTIHQWPATLVQPVGSPLSLECTVEGTSNPNLYWYRQAAGRGLQLLFYSVGIGQISSEVPQNLSASRPQDRQFILSSKKLLLSDSGFYLCAWSSRQGWTEAFFGQGTRLTVV.

This clone turned up a few times. The chain has TRBV7-2 and TRBJ2-1; TRBD2 matches at 13 bases. There are 15 residues in the CDR3. Germline V lookup: CDR1 SGHTA, CDR2 FQGNSA. The V and J ends lost 4 bases and 7 bases, in that order; junction bases with no gene match: 4. CDR3 residues: CASSSTTSGRNEQFF. In nucleotides, the CDR3 is TGTGCCAGCAGCTCAACGACTAGCGGGAGGAATGAGCAGTTCTTC.

This rearrangement joins TRBV5-5 to TRBJ2-7; D may be TRBD1 (5 bases). V lost 2 bases and J lost 3, with 12 bases in between. Germline CDR1 and CDR2: SGHKS and YYEKEE (reference sequence). The CDR3 spans 14 residues. The CDR3 coding sequence is TGTGCCAGCAGCTTCGGACAATCCGTCTACGAGCAGTACTTC. It codes for CASSFGQSVYEQYF.

The chain employs TRBV9 and TRBJ2-7; D gene uncertain. This CDR3 has 14 amino acids. The ends were cut back, 0 bases at V and 2 bases at J, with 9 bases in the middle. CDR1 is SGDLS and CDR2 is YYNGEE in the germline V gene. CDR3 region: CASSVEVGTYEQYF. CDR3 bases: TGTGCCAGCAGCGTAGAAGTGGGCACCTACGAGCAGTACTTC. Based on the CDR3 plus reference TRBV9 and TRBJ2-7, the full variable domain is DSGVTQTPKHLITATGQRVTLRCSPRSGDLSVYWYQQSLDQGLQFLIQYYNGEERAKGNILERFSAQQFPDLHSELNLSSLELGDSALYFCASSVEVGTYEQYFGPGTRLTVT.

This clone came up a few times. In DNA, the CDR3 is TGTGCCAGTAGTATCCTACAGAACTCGGGGCAGCCCCAGCATTTT. Translation gives CASSILQNSGQPQHF. J is TRBJ1-5 and V is TRBV19; D unclear. V lost 3 bases and J lost 7, with 16 bases in between. Germline V gene data show CDR1 as LNHDA and CDR2 as SQIVND (reference sequence). This CDR3 is built from 15 residues.

A single count supports this clone. The CDR3 region has the DNA TGTGCCATCAGTGACCGGGACAGCTACGAGCAGTACTTC. Protein sequence: CAISDRDSYEQYF. The chain has TRBV10-3 and TRBJ2-7, with 7 bases fitting TRBD1. CDR1 is ENHRY and CDR2 is SYGVKD in the germline V gene. CDR3 length: 13 residues. The V and J ends lost 3 bases and 3 bases, in that order; junction bases with no gene match: 2.

Only one count was recorded for this clone. The V call is TRBV29-1, the J call TRBJ2-5; TRBD2 aligns across 10 bases. Looked up from germline, CDR1 is SQVTM and CDR2 is ANQGSEA. V gave up 1 base and J gave up 5 bases; unmatched junction bases: 7. CDR3 length equals 15 residues. CDR3 sequence (DNA): TGCAGCGTTGAAGGGCTAGCGGGAGCTGGGGAGACCCAGTACTTC. Amino acids: CSVEGLAGAGETQYF.

The V call is TRBV6-5, the J call TRBJ1-1; unclear D gene. The V gene's germline CDR1 is MNHEY and CDR2 SVGAGI. Trimming removed 6 bases from V and 1 base from J, with 12 bases in between. This CDR3 has 14 amino acids. The CDR3 region has the DNA TGTGCCAGCAGGAGGACGGAGAGGAACACTGAAGCTTTCTTT. It encodes CASRRTERNTEAFF.

The chain has TRBV6-1 and TRBJ2-3, with D possibly matching TRBD2 (6 bases). The CDR3 contains 13 residues. The V gene lost 6 bases and the J gene lost 6 bases, with 13 bases spanning the gap. The germline V gene has CDR1 MNHNS and CDR2 SASEGT. CDR3 residues: CASRRDSRDTQYF. The CDR3 DNA follows: TGTGCCAGCAGAAGGGACTCGCGGGATACGCAGTATTTT.

In this sample, this clone turned up once. This rearrangement joins TRBV5-1 to TRBJ2-7, with D perhaps TRBD1 (5 bases). This CDR3 is built from 18 residues. Germline CDR1 and CDR2: SGHRS and YFSETQ. Trimming took 0 bases from V and 0 from J, leaving 19 bases between them. This CDR3 reads CASSLGQTLTPSSYEQYF. In DNA, the CDR3 is TGCGCCAGCAGCTTGGGACAGACGCTAACCCCGAGCTCCTACGAGCAGTACTTC.

The chain has TRBV27 and TRBJ2-3, with 9 bases lining up with TRBD2. Germline V gene lookup returns CDR1 MNHEY and CDR2 SMNVEV (reference sequence). Germline trimming cut 3 bases from V and 1 base from J; bases unmatched to any gene: 5. The CDR3 is 16 amino acids. As DNA, the CDR3 is TGTGCCAGCAGTTTCTGGACTAGCGACGGCACAGATACGCAGTATTTT. Amino acid sequence: CASSFWTSDGTDTQYF.

This clone occurred a few times. Other DNA sequences in the sample encode the same CDR3. The chain has TRBV18 and TRBJ1-2; TRBD1 agrees at 7 bases. V trimming: 2 bases; J trimming: 8 bases; junction bases outside the gene matches: 2. Germline-derived CDR1 and CDR2 are KGHSH and LQKENI. The CDR3 is 12 residues long. The CDR3 protein is CASSPEGQGYTF. The CDR3 nucleotides read TGTGCCAGCTCACCAGAGGGACAGGGCTACACCTTC.

V gene TRBV9 combines with J gene TRBJ2-2; D remains unclear. Germline CDR1 and CDR2: SGDLS and YYNGEE. The CDR3 totals 13 residues. V shed 1 base and J shed 6 bases, with 7 bases lying between them. CDR3 sequence: CASSVTSAGELFF. The CDR3 coding sequence is TGTGCCAGCAGCGTAACCTCGGCCGGGGAGCTGTTTTTT.

V gene TRBV7-6 combines with J gene TRBJ2-2; D might be TRBD1 or TRBD2, each matching 7 bases. The germline V gene has CDR1 SGHVS and CDR2 FNYEAQ. The CDR3 sequence is 19 residues long. V lost 0 bases and J 3 bases, leaving 20 bases between the germline ends. The CDR3 sequence: CASSLAGGGSGGDTGELFF. Here the CDR3 DNA reads TGTGCCAGCAGCTTAGCGGGAGGGGGCAGCGGAGGGGACACCGGGGAGCTGTTTTTT.

The V and J genes are TRBV27 and TRBJ2-7, with D unclear. V was cut by 1 base and J by 2 bases, with 9 bases left in between. The CDR3 extends over 14 amino acids. CDR1 and CDR2 from the germline V gene are MNHEY and SMNVEV (reference sequence). In nucleotides, the CDR3 is TGTGCCAGCAGTTTATTTTCGCCTCCCTACGAGCAGTACTTC. Its protein is CASSLFSPPYEQYF.

The chain employs TRBV5-1 and TRBJ1-4; the match to TRBD1 covers 7 bases. The J segment lost 5 bases and the V segment lost 4 bases, leaving 8 bases of the junction unmatched. Germline V gene lookup returns CDR1 SGHRS and CDR2 YFSETQ. The CDR3 contains 15 residues. The CDR3, as DNA: TGCGCCAGCAGCCCAGGGGGGACCGTAAATGAAAAACTGTTTTTT. Protein product: CASSPGGTVNEKLFF.

This chain connects TRBV6-1 to TRBJ1-4; possibly TRBD1 for D (6 bases). Germline V CDR1 and CDR2: MNHNS, SASEGT. The CDR3 covers 15 residues. The V gene lost 4 bases and the J gene lost 3 bases, with 12 bases spanning the gap. CDR3 region: CASSGMRQANEKLFF. Written as DNA, the CDR3 is TGTGCCAGCAGTGGGATGCGACAGGCTAATGAAAAACTGTTTTTT.

The chain employs TRBV7-2 and TRBJ2-5; possibly TRBD2 for D (6 bases). The V end lost 5 bases, the J end lost 5 bases, and 18 bases lay between the germline ends. The CDR3 sequence is 15 residues long. Germline lookup yields CDR1 SGHTA and CDR2 FQGNSA. CDR3 sequence (DNA): TGTGCCAGCAGCGAGGGACTTTCGTATTGGGAGACCCAGTACTTC. Translating gives CASSEGLSYWETQYF.